This TCR beta chain was recorded in a study of blood T cells in healthy people across ages. Across the whole study: Template switching recovered approximately one barcoded beta molecule for every two T cells.

A second PCR, run for roughly 7 to 12 cycles, used a sample-barcoded 5' primer plus a J-beta primer mix. A template-switch adaptor containing 12 random nucleotides labeled each cDNA molecule. TCRdb independently ran MiXCR on the 5' RACE reads; one entry per CDR3 protein. The sample includes 780,000 or so distinct CDR3 sequences, approximately 53% of them seen just once. Germline CDR1 reads SGHRS; CDR2 reads YFSETQ. CDR3 length: 15 residues. The clonotype comes from a man aged 80 or over in good health. What was sequenced was blood. This sequence joins TRBV5-1 and TRBJ2-1; no definite D call. The DNA end is more similar to TRBJ2-7, so the J call may be wrong. As DNA, the CDR3 is TGCGCCAGCAGCTTGGCTCAGAGCTCCTACAATGAGCAGTACTTC. It specifies CASSLAQSSYNEQYF.